The clone carrying this T cell receptor (delta chain) came up a few times. This is likely an artifact of a read error, given a far larger clone one base away. The sample has other DNA sequences that encode this CDR3 too. The sample belongs to a study of gamma-delta T cells after stem cell transplantation. TCRdb re-called the RT-PCR reads via CATT. Of roughly 1,600 delta-chain clones listed, 20% to 25% are singletons. Trimming removed 2 bases from V and 3 bases from J, with 15 bases in between. The CDR3 consists of 15 residues. Looked up from germline, CDR1 is GEAIGNYY and CDR2 is EKD. The V call is TRDV2, the J call TRDJ1; possibly TRDD3 for D (5 bases). The specimen sequenced was gamma-delta T cells. The sequence came from a human donor. It is not recorded whose cells these are; they may come from a transplant donor. As DNA, the CDR3 is TGTGCCTGTGACATTCTTACTGGATATCCCGATAAACTCATCTTT. Its protein product is CACDILTGYPDKLIF.